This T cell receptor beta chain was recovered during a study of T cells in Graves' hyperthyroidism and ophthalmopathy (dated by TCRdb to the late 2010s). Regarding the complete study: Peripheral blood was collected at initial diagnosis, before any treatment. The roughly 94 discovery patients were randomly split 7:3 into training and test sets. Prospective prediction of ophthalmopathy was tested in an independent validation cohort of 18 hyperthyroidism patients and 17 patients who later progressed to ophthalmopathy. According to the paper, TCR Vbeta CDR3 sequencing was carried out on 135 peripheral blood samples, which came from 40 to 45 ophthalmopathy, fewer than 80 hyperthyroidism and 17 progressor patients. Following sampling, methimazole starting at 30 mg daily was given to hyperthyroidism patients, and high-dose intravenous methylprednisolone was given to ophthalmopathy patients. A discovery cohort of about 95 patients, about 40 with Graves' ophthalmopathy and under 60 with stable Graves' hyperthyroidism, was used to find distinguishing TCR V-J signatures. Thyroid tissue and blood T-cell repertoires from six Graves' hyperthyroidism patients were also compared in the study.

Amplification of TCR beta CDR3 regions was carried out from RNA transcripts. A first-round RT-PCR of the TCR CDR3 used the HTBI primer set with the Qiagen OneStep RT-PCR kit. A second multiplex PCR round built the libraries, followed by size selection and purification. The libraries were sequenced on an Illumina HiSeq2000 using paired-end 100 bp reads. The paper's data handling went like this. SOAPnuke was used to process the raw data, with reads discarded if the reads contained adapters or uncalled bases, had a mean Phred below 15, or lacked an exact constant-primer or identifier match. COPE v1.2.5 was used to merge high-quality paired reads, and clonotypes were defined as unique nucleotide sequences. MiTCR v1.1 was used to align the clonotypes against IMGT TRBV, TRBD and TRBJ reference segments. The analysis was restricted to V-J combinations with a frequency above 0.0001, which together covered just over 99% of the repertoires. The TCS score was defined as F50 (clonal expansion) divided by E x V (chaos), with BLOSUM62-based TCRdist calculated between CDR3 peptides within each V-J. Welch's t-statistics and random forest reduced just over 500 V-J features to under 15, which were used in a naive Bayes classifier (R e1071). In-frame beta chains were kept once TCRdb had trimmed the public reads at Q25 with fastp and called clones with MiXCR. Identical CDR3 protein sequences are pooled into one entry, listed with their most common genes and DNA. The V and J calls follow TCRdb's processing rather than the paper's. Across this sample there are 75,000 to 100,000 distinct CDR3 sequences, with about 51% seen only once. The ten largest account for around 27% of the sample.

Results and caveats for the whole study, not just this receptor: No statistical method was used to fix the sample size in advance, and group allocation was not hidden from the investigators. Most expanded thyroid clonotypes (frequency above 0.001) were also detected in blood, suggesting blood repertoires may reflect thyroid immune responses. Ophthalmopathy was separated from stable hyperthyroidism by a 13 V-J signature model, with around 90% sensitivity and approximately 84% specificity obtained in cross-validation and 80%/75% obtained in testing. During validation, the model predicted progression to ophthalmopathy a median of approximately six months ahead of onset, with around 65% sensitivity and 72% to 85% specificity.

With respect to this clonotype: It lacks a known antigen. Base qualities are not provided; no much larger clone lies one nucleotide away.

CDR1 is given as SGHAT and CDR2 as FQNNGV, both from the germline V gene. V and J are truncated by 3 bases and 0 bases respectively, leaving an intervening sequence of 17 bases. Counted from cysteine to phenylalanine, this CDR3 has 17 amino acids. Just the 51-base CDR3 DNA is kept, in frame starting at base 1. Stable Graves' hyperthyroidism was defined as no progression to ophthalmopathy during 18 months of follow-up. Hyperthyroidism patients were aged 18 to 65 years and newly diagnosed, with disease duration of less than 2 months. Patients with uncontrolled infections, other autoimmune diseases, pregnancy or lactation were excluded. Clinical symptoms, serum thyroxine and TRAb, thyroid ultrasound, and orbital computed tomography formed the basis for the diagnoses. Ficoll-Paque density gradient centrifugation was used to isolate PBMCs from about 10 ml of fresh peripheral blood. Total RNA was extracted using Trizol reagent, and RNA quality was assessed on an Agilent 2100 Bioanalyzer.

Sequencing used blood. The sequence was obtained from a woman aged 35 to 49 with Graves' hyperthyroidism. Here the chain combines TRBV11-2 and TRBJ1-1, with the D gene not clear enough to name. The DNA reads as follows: TGTGCCAGCAGCTTTGGTGGAGCCGGGGAGCTGAACACTGAAGCTTTCTTT. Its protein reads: CASSFGGAGELNTEAFF.